Below are 25 T cell receptor beta chains sequenced from a single sample in a study of blood T cell repertoires in COVID-19. Repertoires were generated with immunoSEQ multiplex PCR, while TCRdb's copy carries only in-frame clones and drops some. The repertoire includes roughly 250,000 clones, about 88% of them detected once, and 2.1% sits in the top ten. What was sequenced was peripheral blood. The receptors stem from a woman aged 40 to 49 who had recovered from COVID-19.

Only one count was recorded for this clone. This chain uses TRBV7-2 with TRBJ1-4; no clear D gene. V lost 1 base and J 7 bases, leaving 4 bases between the germline ends. The CDR3 loop spans 12 amino acids. Germline assignment: CDR1 SGHTA and CDR2 FQGNSA. CDR3 sequence (DNA): TGTGCCAGCAGCTTAGTCCGTGAAAAACTGTTTTTT. Its protein product is CASSLVREKLFF. Based on the CDR3 plus reference TRBV7-2 and TRBJ1-4, the full variable domain is GAGVSQSPSNKVTEKGKDVELRCDPISGHTALYWYRQSLGQGLEFLIYFQGNSAPDKSGLPSDRFSAERTGGSVSTLTIQRTQQEDSAVYLCASSLVREKLFFGSGTQLSVL.

The chain is built from TRBV20-1 and TRBJ1-4; D gene uncertain. The CDR3 extends over 12 amino acids. In germline, CDR1 is DFQATT, CDR2 SNEGSKA (reference sequence). V was pared by 3 bases and J by 8 bases, with 10 bases between. CDR3 sequence: CSASLEGEKLFF. Written as DNA, the CDR3 is TGCAGTGCTAGTCTAGAGGGCGAAAAACTGTTTTTT.

This chain links TRBV5-1 with TRBJ1-4; no clear D gene. This CDR3 spans 13 amino acids. Germline values: CDR1 SGHRS, CDR2 YFSETQ. Trimming left V 5 bases short and J 8 bases short, with 13 bases between. CDR3 sequence (DNA): TGCGCCAGCAGTAGCGACCCGGGGGAAAAACTGTTTTTT. This encodes CASSSDPGEKLFF.

The genes are TRBV11-2 and TRBJ2-1, with 11 positions matching TRBD2. The CDR3 is 18 residues long. Germline trimming cut 5 bases from V and 5 bases from J; bases unmatched to any gene: 14. CDR1 is SGHAT and CDR2 is FQNNGV in the germline V gene. In nucleotides, the CDR3 is TGTGCCAGCAGCCTAAAATTTGGCGGGACTAGCGGCCACAATGAGCAGTTCTTC. It translates to CASSLKFGGTSGHNEQFF.

The rearrangement joins TRBV5-6 to TRBJ2-5; perhaps TRBD1 as D (5 bases). Germline-derived CDR1 and CDR2 are SGHDT and YYEEEE. This CDR3 has 14 amino acids. V was clipped by 3 bases and J by 5 bases, with 14 bases between them. CDR3 coding DNA: TGTGCCAGCAGCTCCGGACACCTCGGGGAGACCCAGTACTTC. This sequence encodes CASSSGHLGETQYF.

As regards this clone: The same CDR3 arises from other DNA sequences in this sample as well. The rearrangement links TRBV5-1 to TRBJ2-2; TRBD1 might be the D (5 bases). Per the germline V gene, CDR1 is SGHRS and CDR2 is YFSETQ. The CDR3 has 14 amino acids. Trimming shortened V by 5 bases and J by 3 bases, and 11 bases separated the two germline ends. CDR3 coding DNA: TGCGCCAGCAGAGGCAGGGTGGACACCGGGGAGCTGTTTTTT. Translated: CASRGRVDTGELFF.

This rearrangement joins TRBV5-6 to TRBJ2-3, with 15 bases identical to TRBD2. The trim removed 3 bases at V and 8 bases at J, leaving 13 bases unmatched. Germline V lookup: CDR1 SGHDT, CDR2 YYEEEE. The CDR3 extends over 18 amino acids. DNA for the CDR3: TGTGCCAGCAGCTGGACTAGCGGGGGGGCTCATACGAAAGGTACGCAGTATTTT. The encoded protein is CASSWTSGGAHTKGTQYF.

The chain couples TRBV29-1 to TRBJ1-2; D possibly corresponds to TRBD1 (6 bases). This CDR3 contains 14 residues. The germline gives CDR1 SQVTM, CDR2 ANQGSEA. The V and J ends lost 2 bases and 8 bases respectively, with 18 bases between them. This CDR3 is CSVERGTTGFGYTF. CDR3 DNA sequence: TGCAGCGTTGAACGAGGGACAACGGGGTTCGGCTACACCTTC.

The chain joins TRBV6-6 to TRBJ2-1; TRBD2 is a possible D gene (6 bases). The germline gives CDR1 MNHNY, CDR2 SVGAGI (reference sequence). The germline V and J ends were trimmed by 8 bases and 2 bases, with 19 bases remaining between them. There are 16 residues in the CDR3. The CDR3 loop reads CASRFLGTPTYNEQFF. For the CDR3, the DNA is TGTGCCAGCCGCTTTCTTGGGACTCCAACCTACAATGAGCAGTTCTTC.

The chain links TRBV5-1 to TRBJ1-4; no clear D. From germline, CDR1 is SGHRS and CDR2 YFSETQ. Trimming left V 5 bases short and J 0 bases short, with 5 bases between. CDR3 length equals 13 residues. CDR3 coding DNA: TGCGCCAGCAGTAGTGCAACTAATGAAAAACTGTTTTTT. Amino acids: CASSSATNEKLFF.

This chain uses TRBV14 with TRBJ2-7; 14 positions agree with TRBD2. The junction had 8 bases not matched to a gene; V was cut back by 1 base and J by 6 bases. Germline assignment: CDR1 SGHDN and CDR2 FVKESK. CDR3 length equals 17 residues. This chain's CDR3 is CASSQGFGTSGSTEQYF. The CDR3 region has the DNA TGTGCCAGCAGCCAAGGGTTCGGGACTAGCGGGAGTACCGAGCAGTACTTC.

J is TRBJ1-1 and V is TRBV4-2; 8 bases align to TRBD1. Germline CDR1 LGHNA, CDR2 YNFKEQ. The CDR3 has 15 amino acids. Trimming took 1 base from V and 4 from J; bases not matched to a gene: 5. The CDR3 DNA is TGTGCCAGCAGCCAAGCCCAGGGGGCGGCCACTGAAGCTTTCTTT. Translation gives CASSQAQGAATEAFF.

The rearrangement links TRBV4-1 to TRBJ2-7, with 14 bases matching TRBD2. Trimming took 4 bases from V and 1 from J; bases not matched to a gene: 3. This CDR3 has 16 residues. Germline CDR1 and CDR2: MGHRA and YSYEKL. CDR3 nucleotides: TGCGCCAGCAGCCGACTAGCGGGGGGGCGTTCCTACGAGCAGTACTTC. Translation gives CASSRLAGGRSYEQYF.

The chain is built from TRBV9 and TRBJ1-4; 9 bases align to TRBD1. The germline CDR1 and CDR2 sequences are SGDLS and YYNGEE. The CDR3 has 14 amino acids. Trimming at V came to 5 bases and at J to 4 bases, leaving 3 bases not matched to a gene. CDR3 coding DNA: TGTGCCAGCAGTAAGACAGGGGGTAATGAAAAACTGTTTTTT. This translates into CASSKTGGNEKLFF.

V and J are TRBV2 and TRBJ1-4, with TRBD1 identical over 10 bases. Germline assignment: CDR1 SNHLY and CDR2 FYNNEI. The CDR3 loop spans 15 amino acids. The ends lost 6 bases at V and 8 bases at J; junction bases unmatched: 9. The CDR3 here is CASSRPGTGEEKLFF. The CDR3 DNA is TGTGCCAGCAGCCGACCCGGGACAGGGGAAGAAAAACTGTTTTTT.

The gene calls are TRBV11-2 and TRBJ2-5, with D tentatively TRBD2 (6 bases). V was cut by 4 bases and J by 6 bases, with 15 bases left in between. Germline CDR1 SGHAT, CDR2 FQNNGV. The CDR3 is 14 amino acids. The CDR3 spells CASSSEAGFKTQYF. DNA for the CDR3: TGTGCCAGCAGCTCTGAGGCGGGGTTCAAGACCCAGTACTTC.

The J gene is TRBJ2-1, the V gene TRBV5-1, with D possibly TRBD1 on 6 matching bases. The germline CDR1 and CDR2 sequences are SGHRS and YFSETQ. The ends were cut back, 0 bases at V and 5 bases at J, with 9 bases in the middle. The CDR3 sequence is 14 residues long. CDR3 sequence reads: CASSLGGQNNEQFF. CDR3 coding DNA: TGCGCCAGCAGCTTGGGGGGACAAAACAATGAGCAGTTCTTC.

The CDR3 loop is CASSLGTGNEQFF. The CDR3 coding sequence is TGTGCCAGCAGCTTGGGGACTGGGAATGAGCAGTTCTTC. The chain carries TRBV5-5 and TRBJ2-1; a weak D match, TRBD2 (5 bases). Germline assignment: CDR1 SGHKS and CDR2 YYEKEE (reference sequence). The germline V and J ends were trimmed by 0 bases and 7 bases, with 8 bases remaining between them. CDR3 length equals 13 residues.

This clone was found once. The chain has TRBV7-2 and TRBJ2-2, with TRBD2 matching over 10 bases. V lost 1 base, J lost 4 bases, and 6 bases stayed unmatched. Germline V gene data show CDR1 as SGHTA and CDR2 as FQGNSA. This CDR3 is built from 17 residues. The CDR3 DNA reads TGTGCCAGCAGCTTAGAATCGCTAGCGGGAGTCACCGGGGAGCTGTTTTTT. Translating gives CASSLESLAGVTGELFF.

This chain links TRBV6-2 or TRBV6-3 with TRBJ1-2; TRBD1 is a possible D gene (5 bases). Germline lookup yields CDR1 MNHEY and CDR2 SVGEGT. This CDR3 is built from 11 residues. Trimming took off 10 bases at V and 7 bases at J, with 13 bases between the two ends. CDR3: CATGPGGGYTF. For the CDR3, the DNA is TGTGCCACCGGCCCGGGGGGTGGCTACACCTTC.

The J gene is TRBJ1-2, the V gene TRBV6-5, with a weak D call TRBD1 (5 bases). Germline CDR1 is MNHEY and CDR2 is SVGAGI. CDR3 size: 14 residues. The V gene lost 0 bases and the J gene lost 6 bases, with 11 bases spanning the gap. The CDR3 here is CASSYSGQGNGYTF. In DNA form, the CDR3 reads TGTGCCAGCAGTTACTCGGGGCAGGGAAATGGCTACACCTTC.

The chain has TRBV15 and TRBJ2-3; D is unclear. Trimming removed 5 bases from V and 9 bases from J, with 15 bases in between. The CDR3 is 13 amino acids. The germline V gene encodes CDR1 LNHNV and CDR2 YYDKDF (reference sequence). The DNA for the CDR3 is TGTGCCACCAGCTCATTGACTGACTCAACGCAGTATTTT. Translated, it gives CATSSLTDSTQYF.

V usage is TRBV19 and J usage is TRBJ2-1, with 9 bases that match TRBD2. Losses at the gene ends were 1 base for V and 6 bases for J; bases not matched to a gene: 13. Germline V CDR1 and CDR2: LNHDA, SQIVND (reference sequence). The CDR3 contains 18 residues. DNA of the CDR3: TGTGCCAGTAGTATAGCTGCTAGCGGGGAGGCTGCTGCCAATGAGCAGTTCTTC. Translating it yields CASSIAASGEAAANEQFF.

V and J are TRBV5-1 and TRBJ2-7, with TRBD1 identical over 9 bases. Unmatched junction bases numbered 10, after V lost 4 bases and J lost 2 bases. Looked up from germline, CDR1 is SGHRS and CDR2 is YFSETQ. CDR3 size: 16 residues. The CDR3 sequence: CASSIGQGPKTYEQYF. The CDR3 DNA reads as TGCGCCAGCAGCATCGGACAGGGGCCAAAGACCTACGAGCAGTACTTC.

V gene TRBV5-4 combines with J gene TRBJ2-7; no reliable D call. Trimming shortened V by 2 bases and J by 2 bases, and 11 bases separated the two germline ends. This CDR3 contains 14 residues. In germline, CDR1 is SGHNT, CDR2 YYREEE (reference sequence). The CDR3 sequence is CASSFGNSPYEQYF. CDR3 in DNA: TGTGCCAGCAGCTTCGGTAACAGTCCCTACGAGCAGTACTTC.